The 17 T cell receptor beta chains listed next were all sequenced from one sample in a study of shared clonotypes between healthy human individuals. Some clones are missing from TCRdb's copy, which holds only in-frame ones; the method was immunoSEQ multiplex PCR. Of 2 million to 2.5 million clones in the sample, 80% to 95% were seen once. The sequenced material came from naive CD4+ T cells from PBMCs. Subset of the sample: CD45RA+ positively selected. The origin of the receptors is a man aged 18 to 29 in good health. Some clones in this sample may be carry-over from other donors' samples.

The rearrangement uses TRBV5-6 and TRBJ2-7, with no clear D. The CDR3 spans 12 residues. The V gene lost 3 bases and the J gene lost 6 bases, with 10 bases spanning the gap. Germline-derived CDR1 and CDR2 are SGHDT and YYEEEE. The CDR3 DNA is TGTGCCAGCAGCTCGTGGGGATTCGAGCAGTACTTC. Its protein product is CASSSWGFEQYF.

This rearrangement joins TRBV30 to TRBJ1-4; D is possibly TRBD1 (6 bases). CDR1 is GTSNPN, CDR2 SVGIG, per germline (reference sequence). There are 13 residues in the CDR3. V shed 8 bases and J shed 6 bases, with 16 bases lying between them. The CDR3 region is CAGARGADEKLFF. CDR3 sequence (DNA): TGTGCCGGGGCCCGGGGGGCTGATGAAAAACTGTTTTTT.

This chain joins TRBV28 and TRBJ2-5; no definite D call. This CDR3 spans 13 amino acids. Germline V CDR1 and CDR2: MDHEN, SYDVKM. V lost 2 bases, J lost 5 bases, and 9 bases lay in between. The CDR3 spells CASSLRPEETQYF. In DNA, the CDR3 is TGTGCCAGCAGTTTACGTCCAGAGGAGACCCAGTACTTC.

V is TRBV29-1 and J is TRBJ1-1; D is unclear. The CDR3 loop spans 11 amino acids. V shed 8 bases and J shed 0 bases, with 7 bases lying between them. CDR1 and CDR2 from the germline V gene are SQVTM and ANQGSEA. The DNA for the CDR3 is TGCAGCATCCGGCTGAACACTGAAGCTTTCTTT. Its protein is CSIRLNTEAFF. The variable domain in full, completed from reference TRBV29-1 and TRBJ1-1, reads SAVISQKPSRDICQRGTSLTIQCQVDSQVTMMFWYRQQPGQSLTLIATANQGSEATYESGFVIDKFPISRPNLTFSTLTVSNMSPEDSSIYLCSIRLNTEAFFGQGTRLTVV.

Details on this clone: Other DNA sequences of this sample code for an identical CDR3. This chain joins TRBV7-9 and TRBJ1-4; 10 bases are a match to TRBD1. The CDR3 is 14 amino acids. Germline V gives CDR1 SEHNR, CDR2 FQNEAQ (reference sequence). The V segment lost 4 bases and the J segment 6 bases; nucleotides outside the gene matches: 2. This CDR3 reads CASSSGTGDEKLFF. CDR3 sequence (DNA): TGTGCCAGCAGCTCGGGGACAGGGGATGAAAAACTGTTTTTT. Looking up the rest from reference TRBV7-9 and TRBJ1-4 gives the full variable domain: DTGVSQNPRHKITKRGQNVTFRCDPISEHNRLYWYRQTLGQGPEFLTYFQNEAQLEKSRLLSDRFSAERPKGSFSTLEIQRTEQGDSAMYLCASSSGTGDEKLFFGSGTQLSVL.

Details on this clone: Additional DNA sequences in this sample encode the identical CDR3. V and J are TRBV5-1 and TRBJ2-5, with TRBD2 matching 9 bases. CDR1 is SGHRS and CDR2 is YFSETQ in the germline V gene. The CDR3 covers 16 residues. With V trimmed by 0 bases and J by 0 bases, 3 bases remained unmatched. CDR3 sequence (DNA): TGCGCCAGCAGCTTGGGGCTAGCGGGGAACCAAGAGACCCAGTACTTC. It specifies CASSLGLAGNQETQYF.

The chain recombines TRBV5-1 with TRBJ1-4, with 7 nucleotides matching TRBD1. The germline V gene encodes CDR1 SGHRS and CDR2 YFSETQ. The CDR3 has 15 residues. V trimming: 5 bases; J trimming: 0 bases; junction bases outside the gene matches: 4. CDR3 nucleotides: TGCGCCAGCAGTGTGACAGGGCCAACTAATGAAAAACTGTTTTTT. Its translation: CASSVTGPTNEKLFF.

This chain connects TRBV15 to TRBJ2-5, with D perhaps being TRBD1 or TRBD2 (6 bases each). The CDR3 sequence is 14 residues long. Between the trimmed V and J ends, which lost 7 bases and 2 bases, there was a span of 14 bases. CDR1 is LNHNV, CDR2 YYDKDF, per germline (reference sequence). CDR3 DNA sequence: TGTGCCACCATCAGGGGCCGGGGGCAAGAGACCCAGTACTTC. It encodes CATIRGRGQETQYF.

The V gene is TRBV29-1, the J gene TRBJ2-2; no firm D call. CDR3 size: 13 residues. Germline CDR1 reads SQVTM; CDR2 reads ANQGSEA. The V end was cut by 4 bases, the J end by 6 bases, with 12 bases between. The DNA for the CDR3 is TGCAGCGTTGGATTCAGAGGACCCGGGGAGCTGTTTTTT. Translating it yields CSVGFRGPGELFF.

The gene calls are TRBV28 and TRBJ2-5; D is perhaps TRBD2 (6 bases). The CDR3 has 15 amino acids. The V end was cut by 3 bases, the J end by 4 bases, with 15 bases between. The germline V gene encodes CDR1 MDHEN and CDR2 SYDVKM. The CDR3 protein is CASSFRRVHGETQYF. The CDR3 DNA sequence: TGTGCCAGCAGTTTCAGGAGGGTTCACGGAGAGACCCAGTACTTC.

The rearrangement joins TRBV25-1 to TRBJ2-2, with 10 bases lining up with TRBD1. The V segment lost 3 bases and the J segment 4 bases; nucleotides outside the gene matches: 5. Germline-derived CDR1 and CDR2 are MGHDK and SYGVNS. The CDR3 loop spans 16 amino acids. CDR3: CASSDLRTGGTGELFF. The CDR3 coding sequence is TGTGCCAGCAGTGACCTCAGGACAGGGGGCACCGGGGAGCTGTTTTTT.

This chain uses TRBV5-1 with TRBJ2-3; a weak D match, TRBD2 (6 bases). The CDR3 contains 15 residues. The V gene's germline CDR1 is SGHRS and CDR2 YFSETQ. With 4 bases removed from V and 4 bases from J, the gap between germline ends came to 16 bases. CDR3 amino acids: CASSRRLDGSDTQYF. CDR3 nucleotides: TGCGCCAGCAGCCGTCGACTAGACGGGTCAGATACGCAGTATTTT.

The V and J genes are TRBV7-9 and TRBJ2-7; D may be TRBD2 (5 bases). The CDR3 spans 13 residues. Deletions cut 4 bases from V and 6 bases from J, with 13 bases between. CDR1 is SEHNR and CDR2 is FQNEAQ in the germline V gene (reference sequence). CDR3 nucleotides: TGTGCCAGCAGCTCCGGGGAAGTTAGCGAGCAGTACTTC. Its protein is CASSSGEVSEQYF.

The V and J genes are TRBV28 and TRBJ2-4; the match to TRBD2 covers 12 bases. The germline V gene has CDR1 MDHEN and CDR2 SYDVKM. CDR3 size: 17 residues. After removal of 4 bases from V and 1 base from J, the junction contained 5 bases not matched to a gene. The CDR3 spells CASSWTSGKGAKNIQYF. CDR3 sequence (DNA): TGTGCCAGCAGTTGGACTAGCGGGAAGGGTGCCAAAAACATTCAGTACTTC.

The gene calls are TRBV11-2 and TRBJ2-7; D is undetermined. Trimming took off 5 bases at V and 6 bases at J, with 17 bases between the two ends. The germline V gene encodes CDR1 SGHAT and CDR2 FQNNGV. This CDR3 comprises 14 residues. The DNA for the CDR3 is TGTGCCAGCAGCCCAGACATGCTCCCGGGCGAGCAGTACTTC. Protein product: CASSPDMLPGEQYF.

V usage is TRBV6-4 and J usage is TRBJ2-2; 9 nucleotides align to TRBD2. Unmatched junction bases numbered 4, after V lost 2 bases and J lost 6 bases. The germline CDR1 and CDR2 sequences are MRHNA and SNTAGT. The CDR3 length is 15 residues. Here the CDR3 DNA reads TGTGCCAGCAGTGACGGTAGCGGGAGATCCGGGGAGCTGTTTTTT. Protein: CASSDGSGRSGELFF.

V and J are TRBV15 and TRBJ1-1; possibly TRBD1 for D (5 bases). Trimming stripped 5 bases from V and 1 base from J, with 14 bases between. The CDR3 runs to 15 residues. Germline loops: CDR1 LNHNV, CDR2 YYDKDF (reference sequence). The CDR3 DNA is TGTGCCACCAGCGGGGGGTACGGGGAGAACACTGAAGCTTTCTTT. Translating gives CATSGGYGENTEAFF.